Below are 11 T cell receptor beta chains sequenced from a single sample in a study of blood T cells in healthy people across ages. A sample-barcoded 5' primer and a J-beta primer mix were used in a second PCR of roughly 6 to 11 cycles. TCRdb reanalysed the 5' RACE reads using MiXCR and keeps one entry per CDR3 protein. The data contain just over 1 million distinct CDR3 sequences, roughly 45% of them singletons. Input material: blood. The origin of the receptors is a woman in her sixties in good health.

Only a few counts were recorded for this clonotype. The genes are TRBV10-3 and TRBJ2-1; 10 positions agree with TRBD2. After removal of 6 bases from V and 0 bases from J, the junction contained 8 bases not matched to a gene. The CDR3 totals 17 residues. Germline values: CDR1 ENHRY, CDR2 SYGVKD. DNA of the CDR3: TGTGCCATCAGCGGGACTAGCGAAGGGAGCTCCTACAATGAGCAGTTCTTC. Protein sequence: CAISGTSEGSSYNEQFF.

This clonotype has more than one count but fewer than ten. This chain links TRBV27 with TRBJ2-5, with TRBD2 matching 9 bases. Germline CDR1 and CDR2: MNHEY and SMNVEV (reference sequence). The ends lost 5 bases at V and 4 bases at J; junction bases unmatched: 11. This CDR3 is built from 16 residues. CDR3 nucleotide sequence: TGTGCCAGCAGTGTCGGAGCGGGAGGAGTAGGAGAGACCCAGTACTTC. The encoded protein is CASSVGAGGVGETQYF.

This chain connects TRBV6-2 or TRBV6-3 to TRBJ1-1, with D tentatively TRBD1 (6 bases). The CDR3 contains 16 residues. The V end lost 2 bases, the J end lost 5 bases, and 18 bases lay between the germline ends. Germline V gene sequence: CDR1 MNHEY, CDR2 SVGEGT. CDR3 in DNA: TGTGCCAGCAGTTACCCGGACAGATTAAAAAGTACTGAAGCTTTCTTT. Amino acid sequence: CASSYPDRLKSTEAFF.

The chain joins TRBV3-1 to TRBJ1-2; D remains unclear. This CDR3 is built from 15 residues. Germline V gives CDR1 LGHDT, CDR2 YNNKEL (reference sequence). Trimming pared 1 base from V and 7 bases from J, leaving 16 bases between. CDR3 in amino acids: CASSQGLVEPGGYTF. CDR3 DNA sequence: TGTGCCAGCAGCCAAGGCCTTGTAGAACCAGGTGGCTACACCTTC. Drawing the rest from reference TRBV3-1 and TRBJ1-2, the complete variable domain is DTAVSQTPKYLVTQMGNDKSIKCEQNLGHDTMYWYKQDSKKFLKIMFSYNNKELIINETVPNRFSPKSPDKAHLNLHINSLELGDSAVYFCASSQGLVEPGGYTFGSGTRLTVV.

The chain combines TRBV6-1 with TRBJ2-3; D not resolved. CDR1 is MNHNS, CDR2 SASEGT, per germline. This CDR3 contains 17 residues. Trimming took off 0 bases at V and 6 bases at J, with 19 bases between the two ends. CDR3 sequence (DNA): TGTGCCAGCAGTGAAGCTAGTGGTCTCCCTTTTAAGGATACGCAGTATTTT. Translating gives CASSEASGLPFKDTQYF.

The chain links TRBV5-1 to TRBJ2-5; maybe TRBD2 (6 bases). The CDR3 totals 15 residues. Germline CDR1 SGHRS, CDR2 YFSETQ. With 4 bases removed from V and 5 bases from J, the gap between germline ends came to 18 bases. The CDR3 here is CASSTAPGLVETQYF. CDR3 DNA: TGCGCCAGCAGCACCGCCCCGGGACTCGTGGAGACCCAGTACTTC. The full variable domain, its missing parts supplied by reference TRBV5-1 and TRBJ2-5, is KAGVTQTPRYLIKTRGQQVTLSCSPISGHRSVSWYQQTPGQGLQFLFEYFSETQRNKGNFPGRFSGRQFSNSRSEMNVSTLELGDSALYLCASSTAPGLVETQYFGPGTRLLVL.

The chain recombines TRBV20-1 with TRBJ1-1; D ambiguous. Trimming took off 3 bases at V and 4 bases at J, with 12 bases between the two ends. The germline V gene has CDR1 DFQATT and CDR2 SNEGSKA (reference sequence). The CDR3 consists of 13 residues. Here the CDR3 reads CSASDDGGTEAFF. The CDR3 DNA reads TGCAGTGCTAGTGACGATGGAGGCACTGAAGCTTTCTTT.

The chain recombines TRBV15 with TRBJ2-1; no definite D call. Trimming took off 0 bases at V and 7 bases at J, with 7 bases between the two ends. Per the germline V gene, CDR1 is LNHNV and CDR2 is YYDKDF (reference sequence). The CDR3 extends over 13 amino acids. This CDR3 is CATSREGRNEQFF. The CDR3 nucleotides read TGTGCCACCAGCAGAGAGGGTCGGAATGAGCAGTTCTTC.

The CDR3 reads CASTTSGDHNEQYF. CDR3 DNA sequence: TGTGCCAGCACGACTAGCGGGGACCACAATGAGCAGTACTTC. The genes are TRBV27 and TRBJ2-5; 11 nucleotides line up with TRBD2. V shed 7 bases, J shed 11 bases, and the junction held 12 bases outside the gene matches. The germline CDR1 and CDR2 sequences are MNHEY and SMNVEV (reference sequence). The CDR3 loop spans 14 amino acids.

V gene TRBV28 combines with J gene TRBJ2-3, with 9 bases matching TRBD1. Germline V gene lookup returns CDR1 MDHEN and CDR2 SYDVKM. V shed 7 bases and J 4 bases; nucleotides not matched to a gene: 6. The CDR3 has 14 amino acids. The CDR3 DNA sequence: TGTGCCAGCATTACAGGGGGCCCTCCAGATACGCAGTATTTT. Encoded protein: CASITGGPPDTQYF.

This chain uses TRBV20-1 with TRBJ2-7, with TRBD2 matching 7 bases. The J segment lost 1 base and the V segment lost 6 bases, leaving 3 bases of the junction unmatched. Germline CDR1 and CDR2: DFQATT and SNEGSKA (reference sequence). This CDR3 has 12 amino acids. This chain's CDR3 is CSANGGSYEQYF. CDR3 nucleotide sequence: TGCAGTGCAAACGGGGGGTCCTACGAGCAGTACTTC.